This T cell receptor (beta chain) derives from a study of T cell responses to AZD1222 COVID-19 vaccine. Here immunoSEQ multiplex PCR was the method, and the copy in TCRdb shows in-frame clones only, minus some. Of approximately 200,000 clones in the sample, over 80% were seen once. The V gene's germline CDR1 is SNHLY and CDR2 FYNNEI. The CDR3 covers 15 residues. With 8 bases removed from V and 7 bases from J, the gap between germline ends came to 20 bases. The receptor's source is an adult in good health. The V and J genes are TRBV2 and TRBJ2-2, with D possibly TRBD1 on 5 matching bases. Specimen: peripheral blood, collected on day 0 of MenACWY control vaccination. The CDR3 reads CASGADRTRYGELFF. CDR3 nucleotides: TGTGCCAGCGGGGCCGACAGAACCAGATACGGGGAGCTGTTTTTT.